This TCR beta chain was captured by sequencing in a study of blood T cell repertoires in COVID-19. Study-wide context: Sources were T cells, B-cell-depleted T cells, or PBMCs; the material itself was cDNA or gDNA.

Recovery among Cohort 3 donors was established by two negative PCRs, clearance, or symptom resolution. The CDR3 runs 13 residues. V dropped 6 bases and J dropped 9 bases, with 12 bases sitting between them. Original methodology: Estimates of nucleated cell counts were drawn from the amplification of reference gene primers. Clones were read by immunoSEQ multiplex PCR, and TCRdb kept only the in-frame ones, dropping some. For V, J and clone size, that table is used; D and trimming come from the DNA. The sample yields around 170,000 clones, roughly 80% seen once. The sample consisted of PBMCs or T cells enriched from blood (not recorded which). The chain joins TRBV12-3 or TRBV12-4 to TRBJ1-6; D is possibly TRBD1 (5 bases). The clonotype comes from a man aged 50 or older who had recovered from COVID-19. The CDR3 nucleotides read TGTGCCAGCAGACTCAATCAGGGTTCACCCCTCCACTTT. Protein product: CASRLNQGSPLHF.